This is a list of T cell receptor beta chains from one sample in a study of T-cell memory formation after mild COVID-19. From the 5' RACE reads, TCRdb called clonotypes with MiXCR, one entry per CDR3 protein. Here the sample spans 250,000 to 300,000 distinct CDR3 sequences, around 16% being singletons. The sequenced sample was PBMCs or a T cell subset sorted from them (not recorded which). The receptor source for this set is a young man who had mild COVID-19 (a few samples of this study predate the infection). Cell type and time point are not known. Both conserved end residues are part of each CDR3. Fields, in order: V gene, CDR3 length, D gene, clone size, J gene, CDR3 DNA, CDR3 protein. A D gene is named only where the DNA matches it firmly. Size is omitted from some rows. Given values are once, few, many or a class for expanded clones.

v_gene: TRBV9
len: 15
d_gene: .
abundance: few
j_gene: TRBJ2-3
CDR3nt: TGTGCCAGCAGCGTACAACCCGGCGGCACAGATACGCAGTATTTT
CDR3aa: CASSVQPGGTDTQYF

v_gene: TRBV6-2/TRBV6-3
len: 15
d_gene: .
abundance: few
j_gene: TRBJ2-2
CDR3nt: TGTGCCAGCAGGGGGCCGGCGACTAACACCGGGGAGCTGTTTTTT
CDR3aa: CASRGPATNTGELFF

v_gene: TRBV4-3
len: 12
d_gene: .
abundance: many
j_gene: TRBJ1-4
CDR3nt: TGCGCCAGCGGACCGGGGAGAGAAAAACTGTTTTTT
CDR3aa: CASGPGREKLFF

v_gene: TRBV7-9
len: 15
d_gene: TRBD2
abundance: .
j_gene: TRBJ2-3
CDR3nt: TGTGCCAGCAGTAGACTAGCGGAGCTCACAGATACGCAGTATTTT
CDR3aa: CASSRLAELTDTQYF

v_gene: TRBV10-3
len: 14
d_gene: .
abundance: few
j_gene: TRBJ2-3
CDR3nt: TGTGCCATCAGTGAGTCCATCGGCACAGATACGCAGTATTTT
CDR3aa: CAISESIGTDTQYF

v_gene: TRBV6-5
len: 12
d_gene: .
abundance: many
j_gene: TRBJ2-7
CDR3nt: TGTGCCAGCAGTTACAGGGCTGGCGAGCAGTACTTC
CDR3aa: CASSYRAGEQYF

v_gene: TRBV6-5
len: 13
d_gene: .
abundance: few
j_gene: TRBJ1-1
CDR3nt: TGTGCCAGCATCAAAGGGGGGATATCTGAAGCTTTCTTT
CDR3aa: CASIKGGISEAFF

v_gene: TRBV7-9
len: 15
d_gene: TRBD1
abundance: .
j_gene: TRBJ1-1
CDR3nt: TGTGCCAGCAGCCCCAGGAACCGGGACAGGGGATATGCTTTCTTT
CDR3aa: CASSPRNRDRGYAFF

v_gene: TRBV6-6
len: 13
d_gene: .
abundance: many
j_gene: TRBJ2-3
CDR3nt: TGTGCCAGCAGTTATAGAGGGGGAGATACGCAGTATTTT
CDR3aa: CASSYRGGDTQYF

v_gene: TRBV7-3
len: 14
d_gene: .
abundance: .
j_gene: TRBJ2-3
CDR3nt: TGTGCCAGCAGCTTAGAGCAGCCCACAGATACGCAGTATTTT
CDR3aa: CASSLEQPTDTQYF

v_gene: TRBV2
len: 16
d_gene: TRBD2
abundance: many
j_gene: TRBJ2-5
CDR3nt: TGTGCCAGCAGTGAAGTTCTAGCGGGGGCCCAAGAGACCCAGTACTTC
CDR3aa: CASSEVLAGAQETQYF

v_gene: TRBV5-5
len: 15
d_gene: TRBD2
abundance: few
j_gene: TRBJ2-3
CDR3nt: TGTGCCAGCAAGCCTAGCGGGGTGGGCACAGATACGCAGTATTTT
CDR3aa: CASKPSGVGTDTQYF

v_gene: TRBV5-5
len: 16
d_gene: .
abundance: .
j_gene: TRBJ1-5
CDR3nt: TGTGCCAGCAGCTTGCGATCCGGGGCAAGCAATCAGCCCCAGCATTTT
CDR3aa: CASSLRSGASNQPQHF

v_gene: TRBV12-3/TRBV12-4
len: 16
d_gene: .
abundance: few
j_gene: TRBJ2-1
CDR3nt: TGTGCCAGCAGTCCGAAGAACGTCGGCTCCTACAATGAGCAGTTCTTC
CDR3aa: CASSPKNVGSYNEQFF

v_gene: TRBV11-2
len: 16
d_gene: TRBD2
abundance: .
j_gene: TRBJ2-1
CDR3nt: TGTGCCAGCAGCTTCGGTAGCGGGGCCTCCTACAATGAGCAGTTCTTC
CDR3aa: CASSFGSGASYNEQFF